This T cell receptor (beta chain) derives from a study of blood T cell repertoires in COVID-19. Those who participated ranged in age from roughly 18 to 95 years and resided in around 22 US areas. Allocation to cohorts depended on clinical history reported by the participants. People in the exposed group encountered a COVID-19 case within 2 weeks before entering the study. As originally analysed: Reference gene primer amplification gave estimated nucleated cell counts. Profiled with immunoSEQ multiplex PCR; TCRdb holds only in-frame clones, not every one. V and J calls and clone size are copied from that table; D and trimming were computed from the DNA. Here the sample spans 150,000 to 200,000 clones, over 80% being singletons. This CDR3 is 13 amino acids long. The germline gives CDR1 SGHNT, CDR2 YYREEE (reference sequence). The V end was cut by 4 bases, the J end by 4 bases, with 11 bases between.

Sample: PBMCs or T cells enriched from blood (not recorded which). This chain links TRBV5-4 with TRBJ1-2; a weak D match, TRBD1 (5 bases). The clonotype originates from a man aged 65 to 79 who had been exposed to COVID-19. DNA for the CDR3: TGTGCCAGCAGCCTGGAGGGGATCTATGGCTACACCTTC. Translation gives CASSLEGIYGYTF.